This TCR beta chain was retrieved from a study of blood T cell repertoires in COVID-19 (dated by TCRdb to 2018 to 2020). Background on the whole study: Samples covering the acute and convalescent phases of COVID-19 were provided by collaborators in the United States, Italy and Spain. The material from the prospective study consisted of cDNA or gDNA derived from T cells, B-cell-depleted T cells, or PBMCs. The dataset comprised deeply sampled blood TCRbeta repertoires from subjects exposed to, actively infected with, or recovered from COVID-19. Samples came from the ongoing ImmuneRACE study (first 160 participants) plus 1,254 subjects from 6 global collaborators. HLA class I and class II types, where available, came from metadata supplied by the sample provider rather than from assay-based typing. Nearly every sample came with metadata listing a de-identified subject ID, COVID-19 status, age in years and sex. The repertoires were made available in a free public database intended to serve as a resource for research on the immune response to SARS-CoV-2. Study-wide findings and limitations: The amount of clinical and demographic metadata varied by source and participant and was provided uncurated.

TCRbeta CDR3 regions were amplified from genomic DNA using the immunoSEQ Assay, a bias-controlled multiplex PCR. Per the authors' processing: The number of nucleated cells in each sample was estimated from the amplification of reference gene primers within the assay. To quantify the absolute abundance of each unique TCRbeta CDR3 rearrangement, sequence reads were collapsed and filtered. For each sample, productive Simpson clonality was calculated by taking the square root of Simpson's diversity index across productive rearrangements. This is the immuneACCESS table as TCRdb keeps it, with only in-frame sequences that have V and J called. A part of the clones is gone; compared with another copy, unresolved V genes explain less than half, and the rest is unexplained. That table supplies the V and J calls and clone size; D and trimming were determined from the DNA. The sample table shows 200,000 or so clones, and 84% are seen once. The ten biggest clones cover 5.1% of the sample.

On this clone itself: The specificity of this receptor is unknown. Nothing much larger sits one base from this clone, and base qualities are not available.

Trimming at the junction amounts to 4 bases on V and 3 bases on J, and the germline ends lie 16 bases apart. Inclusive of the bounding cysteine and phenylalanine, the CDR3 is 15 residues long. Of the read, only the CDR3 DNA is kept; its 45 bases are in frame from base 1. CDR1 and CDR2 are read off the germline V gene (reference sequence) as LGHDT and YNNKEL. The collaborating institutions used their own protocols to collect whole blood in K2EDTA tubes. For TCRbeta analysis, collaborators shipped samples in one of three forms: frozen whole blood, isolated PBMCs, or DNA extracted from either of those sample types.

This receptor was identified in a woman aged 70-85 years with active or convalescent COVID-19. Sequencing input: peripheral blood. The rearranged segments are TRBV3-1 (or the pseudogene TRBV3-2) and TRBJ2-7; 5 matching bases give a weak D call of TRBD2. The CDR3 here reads CASSPQVSGDYEQYF. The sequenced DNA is TGTGCCAGCAGCCCCCAAGTGAGCGGAGACTACGAGCAGTACTTC.